This is a list of T cell receptor beta chains from one sample in a study of Ad26.COV2.S vaccination and SARS-CoV-2 variants. TCRdb keeps only in-frame clones here, not all; method: immunoSEQ multiplex PCR. The sample shows about 420,000 clones, over 75% of them seen only once. The sample here was peripheral blood, taken in a trial of Ad26.COV2.S vaccine versus placebo. These receptor sequences come from a person aged 18 to 65 who received the Ad26.COV2.S COVID-19 vaccine or a placebo. The CDR3 runs from the conserved cysteine through the conserved F or W. The D gene is left open where the match is weak. Not every row has a clone size; where given, it reads once, few, many or a size class.

>-|-|TRBV5-5|TRBJ1-5
CASSLSQGVYQPQHF
TGTGCCAGCAGCTTGTCCCAGGGAGTTTATCAGCCCCAGCATTTT
>-|-|TRBV7-9|TRBJ2-5
CASSFRETQYF
TGTGCCAGCAGCTTCAGGGAGACCCAGTACTTC
>-|TRBD1|TRBV6-5|TRBJ1-4
CASSYRWDRSNEKLFF
TGTGCCAGCAGTTACCGTTGGGACAGAAGCAATGAAAAACTGTTTTTT
>-|-|TRBV12-5|TRBJ2-3
CASGFEGTDTQYF
TGTGCTAGTGGTTTTGAGGGAACGGATACGCAGTATTTT
>-|-|TRBV6-2/TRBV6-3|TRBJ2-7
CASSPSPHYEQYF
TGTGCCAGCAGCCCAAGTCCTCACTACGAGCAGTACTTC
>once|-|TRBV6-5|TRBJ1-5
CASLRGSNQPQHF
TGTGCCAGCCTACGGGGTAGCAATCAGCCCCAGCATTTT
>-|TRBD1|TRBV30|TRBJ1-2
CAWSPGTDYGYTF
TGTGCCTGGAGCCCCGGGACAGACTATGGCTACACCTTC
>once|-|TRBV19|TRBJ2-7
CASSDTRGEQYF
TGTGCCAGTAGCGATACTAGAGGCGAGCAGTACTTC
>-|-|TRBV10-3|TRBJ1-3
CAISDGDSLGNTIYF
TGTGCCATCAGTGACGGGGATTCCCTCGGAAACACCATATATTTT
>-|-|TRBV19|TRBJ2-3
CASSLKPSSTDTQYF
TGTGCCAGTAGTCTGAAACCATCTAGCACAGATACGCAGTATTTT
>-|-|TRBV24-1|TRBJ2-5
CATSDPVRGGRETQYF
TGTGCCACCAGTGACCCTGTCCGGGGCGGTAGAGAGACCCAGTACTTC
>-|-|TRBV12-5|TRBJ2-7
CASGLSDSYEQYF
TGTGCTAGTGGTTTGAGTGATTCCTACGAGCAGTACTTC
>few|-|TRBV9|TRBJ2-7
CASSPTALSSYEQYF
TGTGCCAGCAGCCCTACAGCACTCAGCTCCTACGAGCAGTACTTC
>-|TRBD1|TRBV30|TRBJ2-7
CAWSRGQGPQGEQYF
TGTGCCTGGAGCCGTGGACAGGGCCCCCAAGGGGAGCAGTACTTC
>-|-|TRBV10-3|TRBJ2-7
CAISERGDEQYF
TGTGCCATCAGTGAGAGGGGGGACGAGCAGTACTTC
>-|-|TRBV18|TRBJ1-5
CASSPETGNQPQHF
TGTGCCAGCTCACCTGAGACGGGAAATCAGCCCCAGCATTTT
>few|-|TRBV2|TRBJ1-2
CARPLTEVDGYTF
TGTGCCAGGCCGCTGACAGAGGTCGACGGCTACACCTTC
>once|-|TRBV7-2|TRBJ2-7
CASSPKWAASYEQYF
TGTGCCAGCAGCCCTAAATGGGCGGCCTCCTACGAGCAGTACTTC
>-|TRBD1|TRBV23-1|TRBJ2-7
CASSQTQGADCYEQYF
TGCGCCAGCAGTCAAACCCAGGGGGCAGATTGTTACGAGCAGTACTTC
>many|-|TRBV7-2|TRBJ2-5
CASSLNPRETQYF
TGTGCCAGCAGCTTAAACCCACGAGAGACCCAGTACTTC
>few|TRBD1|TRBV5-1|TRBJ2-1
CASSLVPGGRINEQFF
TGCGCCAGCAGCTTGGTCCCAGGGGGACGAATCAATGAGCAGTTCTTC
>-|-|TRBV28|TRBJ2-7
CASSLWGAQAQYF
TGTGCCAGCAGTTTATGGGGCGCCCAGGCGCAGTACTTC
>-|-|TRBV12-3/TRBV12-4|TRBJ2-3
CASTYAFGDTQYF
TGTGCCAGCACCTATGCTTTCGGGGATACGCAGTATTTT
>-|-|TRBV7-8|TRBJ1-2
CASSSEGRRGYTF
TGTGCCAGCAGCTCCGAAGGCAGGAGAGGCTACACCTTC
>few|-|TRBV19|TRBJ1-4
CASSSQSNEKLFF
TGTGCCAGTAGTAGCCAGAGTAATGAAAAACTGTTTTTT
>once|-|TRBV5-4|TRBJ2-3
CASSLVQYTDTQYF
TGTGCCAGCAGCTTGGTTCAGTACACAGATACGCAGTATTTT
>-|-|TRBV3-1/TRBV3-2|TRBJ1-2
CASSQTWGGSYGYTF
TGTGCCAGCAGCCAGACCTGGGGAGGGTCGTATGGCTACACCTTC